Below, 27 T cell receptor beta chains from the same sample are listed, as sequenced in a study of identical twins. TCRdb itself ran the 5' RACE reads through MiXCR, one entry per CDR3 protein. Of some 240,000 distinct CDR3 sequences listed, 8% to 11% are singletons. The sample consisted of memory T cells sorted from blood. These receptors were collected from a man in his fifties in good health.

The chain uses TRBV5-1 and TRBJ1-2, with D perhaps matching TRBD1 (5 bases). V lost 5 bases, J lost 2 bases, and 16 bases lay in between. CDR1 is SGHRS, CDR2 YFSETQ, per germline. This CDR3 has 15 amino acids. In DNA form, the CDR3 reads TGCGCCAGCAGTACTGACAGACCTTCGAACTATGGCTACACCTTC. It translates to CASSTDRPSNYGYTF.

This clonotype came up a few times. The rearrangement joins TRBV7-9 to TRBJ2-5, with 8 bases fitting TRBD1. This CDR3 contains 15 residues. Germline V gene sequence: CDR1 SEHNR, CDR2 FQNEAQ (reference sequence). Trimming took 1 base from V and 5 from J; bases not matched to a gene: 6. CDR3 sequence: CASSLEGRGLETQYF. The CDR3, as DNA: TGTGCCAGCAGCTTAGAAGGCAGGGGGCTGGAGACCCAGTACTTC.

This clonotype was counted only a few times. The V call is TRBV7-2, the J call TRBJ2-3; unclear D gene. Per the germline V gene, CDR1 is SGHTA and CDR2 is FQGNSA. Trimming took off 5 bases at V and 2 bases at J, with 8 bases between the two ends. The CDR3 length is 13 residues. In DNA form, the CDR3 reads TGTGCCAGCAGCCTAACTCACACAGATACGCAGTATTTT. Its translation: CASSLTHTDTQYF.

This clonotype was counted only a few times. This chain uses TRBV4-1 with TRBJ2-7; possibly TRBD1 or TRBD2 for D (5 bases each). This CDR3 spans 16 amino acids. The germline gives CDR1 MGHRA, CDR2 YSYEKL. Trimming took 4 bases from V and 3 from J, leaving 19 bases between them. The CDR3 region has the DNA TGCGCCAGCAGCCCCTTACGAGGGGCGGTAATCTACGAGCAGTACTTC. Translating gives CASSPLRGAVIYEQYF.

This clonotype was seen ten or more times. The CDR3 region has the DNA TGTGCCAGCAGTTTCGGACGTACCTCCTACGAGCAGTACTTC. Its protein is CASSFGRTSYEQYF. The V and J genes are TRBV27 and TRBJ2-7; D gene uncertain. Trimming shortened V by 3 bases and J by 0 bases, and 9 bases separated the two germline ends. Germline lookup yields CDR1 MNHEY and CDR2 SMNVEV (reference sequence). The CDR3 spans 14 residues.

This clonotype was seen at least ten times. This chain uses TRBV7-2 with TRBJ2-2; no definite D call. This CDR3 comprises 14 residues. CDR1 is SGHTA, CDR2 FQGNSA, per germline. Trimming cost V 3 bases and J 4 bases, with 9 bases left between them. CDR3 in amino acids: CASSLNGGTGELFF. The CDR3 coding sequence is TGTGCCAGCAGCTTGAACGGTGGCACCGGGGAGCTGTTTTTT.

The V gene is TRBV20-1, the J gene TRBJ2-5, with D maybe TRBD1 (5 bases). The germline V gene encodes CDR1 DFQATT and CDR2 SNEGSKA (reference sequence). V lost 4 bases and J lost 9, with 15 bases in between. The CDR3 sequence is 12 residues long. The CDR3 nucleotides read TGCAGTGCTACGCAGGGCCCGCTATCCCAGTACTTC. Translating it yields CSATQGPLSQYF.

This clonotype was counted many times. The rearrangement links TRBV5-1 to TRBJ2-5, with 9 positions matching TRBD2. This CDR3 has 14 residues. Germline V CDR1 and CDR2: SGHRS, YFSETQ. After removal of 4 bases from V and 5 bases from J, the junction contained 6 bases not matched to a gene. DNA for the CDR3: TGCGCCAGCAGCGAAGGCGGGAGGGAGGAGACCCAGTACTTC. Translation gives CASSEGGREETQYF.

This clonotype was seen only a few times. CDR3 coding DNA: TGTGCCATCAGTGAGTCGAGGGGCTATCAAGAGACCCAGTACTTC. The encoded protein is CAISESRGYQETQYF. The chain employs TRBV10-3 and TRBJ2-5; the D call may be TRBD1 or TRBD2 (5 bases each). The CDR3 runs to 15 residues. The germline V gene has CDR1 ENHRY and CDR2 SYGVKD. Trimming cost V 0 bases and J 2 bases, with 10 bases left between them.

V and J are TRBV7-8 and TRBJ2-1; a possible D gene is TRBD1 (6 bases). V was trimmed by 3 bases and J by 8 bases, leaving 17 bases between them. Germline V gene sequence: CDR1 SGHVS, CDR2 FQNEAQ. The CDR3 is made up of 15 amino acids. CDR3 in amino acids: CASSLRGSSSHEQFF. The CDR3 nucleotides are TGTGCCAGCAGCTTGAGGGGGAGCTCCTCCCATGAGCAGTTCTTC. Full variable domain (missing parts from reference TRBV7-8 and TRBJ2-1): GAGVSQSPRYKVAKRGQDVALRCDPISGHVSLFWYQQALGQGPEFLTYFQNEAQLDKSGLPSDRFFAERPEGSVSTLKIQRTQQEDSAVYLCASSLRGSSSHEQFFGPGTRLTVL.

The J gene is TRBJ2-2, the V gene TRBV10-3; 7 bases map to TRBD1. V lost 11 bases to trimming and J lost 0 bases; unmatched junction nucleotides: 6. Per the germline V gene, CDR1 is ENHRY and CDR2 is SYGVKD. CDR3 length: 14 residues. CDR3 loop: CALWDRTNTGELFF. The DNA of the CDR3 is TGTGCCCTATGGGACAGAACGAACACCGGGGAGCTGTTTTTT.

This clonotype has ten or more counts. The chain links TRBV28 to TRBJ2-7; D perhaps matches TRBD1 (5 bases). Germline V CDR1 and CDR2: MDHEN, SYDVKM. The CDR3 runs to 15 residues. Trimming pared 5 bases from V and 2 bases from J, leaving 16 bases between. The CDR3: CASSPLGQGPYEQYF. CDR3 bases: TGTGCCAGCAGTCCCCTCGGGCAGGGTCCCTACGAGCAGTACTTC.

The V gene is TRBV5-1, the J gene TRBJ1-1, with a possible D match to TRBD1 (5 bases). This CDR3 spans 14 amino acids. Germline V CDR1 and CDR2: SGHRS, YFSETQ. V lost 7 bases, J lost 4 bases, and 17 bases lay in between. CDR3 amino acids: CASGGLSGGTEAFF. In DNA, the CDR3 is TGCGCCAGCGGGGGGTTATCGGGGGGCACTGAAGCTTTCTTT.

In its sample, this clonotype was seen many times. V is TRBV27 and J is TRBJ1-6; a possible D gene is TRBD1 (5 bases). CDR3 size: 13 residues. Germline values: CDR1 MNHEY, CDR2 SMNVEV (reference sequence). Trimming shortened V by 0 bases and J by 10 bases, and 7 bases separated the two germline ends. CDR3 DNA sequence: TGTGCCAGCAGTTTATCGGACATGTCACCCCTCCACTTT. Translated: CASSLSDMSPLHF.

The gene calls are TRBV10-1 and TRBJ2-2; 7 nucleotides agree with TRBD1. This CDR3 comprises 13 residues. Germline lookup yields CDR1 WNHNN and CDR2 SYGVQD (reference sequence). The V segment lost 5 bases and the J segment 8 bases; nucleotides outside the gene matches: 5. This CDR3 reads CASSPMGQGELFF. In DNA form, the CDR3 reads TGCGCCAGCAGTCCCATGGGACAGGGGGAGCTGTTTTTT.

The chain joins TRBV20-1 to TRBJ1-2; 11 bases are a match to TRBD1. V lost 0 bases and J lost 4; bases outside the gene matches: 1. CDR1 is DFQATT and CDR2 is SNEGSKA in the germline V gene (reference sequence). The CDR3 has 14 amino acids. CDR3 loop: CSARDGTGGYGYTF. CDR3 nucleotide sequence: TGCAGTGCTAGAGACGGGACAGGGGGCTATGGCTACACCTTC.

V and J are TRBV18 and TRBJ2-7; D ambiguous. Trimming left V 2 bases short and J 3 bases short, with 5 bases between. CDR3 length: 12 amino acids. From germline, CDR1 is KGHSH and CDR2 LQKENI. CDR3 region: CASSPVDYEQYF. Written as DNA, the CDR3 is TGTGCCAGCTCACCAGTAGACTACGAGCAGTACTTC.

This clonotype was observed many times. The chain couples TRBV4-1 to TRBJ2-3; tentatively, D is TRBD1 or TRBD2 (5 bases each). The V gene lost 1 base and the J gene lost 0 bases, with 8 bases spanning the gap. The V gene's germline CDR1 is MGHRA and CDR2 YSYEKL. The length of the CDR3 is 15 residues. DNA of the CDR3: TGCGCCAGCAGCCAAGTGGGGGACAGCACAGATACGCAGTATTTT. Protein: CASSQVGDSTDTQYF.

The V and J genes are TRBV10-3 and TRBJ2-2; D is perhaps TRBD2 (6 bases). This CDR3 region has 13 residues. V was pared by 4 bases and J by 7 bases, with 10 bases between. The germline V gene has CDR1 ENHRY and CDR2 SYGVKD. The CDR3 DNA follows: TGTGCCATCAGTGTCACGCGGGACGGGGAGCTGTTTTTT. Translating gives CAISVTRDGELFF.

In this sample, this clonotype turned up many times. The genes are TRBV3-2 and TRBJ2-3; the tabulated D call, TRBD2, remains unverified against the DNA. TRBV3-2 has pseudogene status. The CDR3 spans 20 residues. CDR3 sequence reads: CASSQVGLAEKTTHIDTQYF. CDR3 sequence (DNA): TGTGCCAGCAGCCAAGTGGGACTAGCGGAGAAAACTACCCACATTGATACGCAGTATTTT.

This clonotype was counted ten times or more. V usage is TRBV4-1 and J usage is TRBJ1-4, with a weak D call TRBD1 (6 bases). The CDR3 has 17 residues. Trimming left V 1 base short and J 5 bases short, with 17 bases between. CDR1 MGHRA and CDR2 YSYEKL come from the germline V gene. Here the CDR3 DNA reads TGCGCCAGCAGCCAAGTGGTTCGGGGCAGGGGAAATGAAAAACTGTTTTTT. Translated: CASSQVVRGRGNEKLFF.

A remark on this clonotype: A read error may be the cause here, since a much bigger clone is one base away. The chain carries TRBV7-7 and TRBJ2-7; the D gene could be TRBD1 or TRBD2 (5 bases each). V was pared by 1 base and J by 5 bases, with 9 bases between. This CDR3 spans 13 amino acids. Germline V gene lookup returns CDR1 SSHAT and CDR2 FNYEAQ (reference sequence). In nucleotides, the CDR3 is TGTGCCAGCAGCTTAGTGGGGGTCAACGAGCAGTACTTC. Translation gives CASSLVGVNEQYF.

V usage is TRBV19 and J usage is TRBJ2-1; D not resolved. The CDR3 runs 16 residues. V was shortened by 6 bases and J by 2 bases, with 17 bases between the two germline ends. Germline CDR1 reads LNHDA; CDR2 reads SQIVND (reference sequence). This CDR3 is CASRSDRLLPYNEQFF. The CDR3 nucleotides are TGTGCCAGTAGGAGTGATCGACTTCTACCCTACAATGAGCAGTTCTTC.

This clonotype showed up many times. This CDR3 is CSPSDGMNTEAFF. The CDR3, as DNA: TGCAGTCCAAGCGATGGCATGAACACTGAAGCTTTCTTT. This sequence joins TRBV20-1 and TRBJ1-1, with no clear D. CDR3 length: 13 residues. The V gene lost 8 bases and the J gene lost 0 bases, with 13 bases spanning the gap. Germline V gene lookup returns CDR1 DFQATT and CDR2 SNEGSKA (reference sequence).

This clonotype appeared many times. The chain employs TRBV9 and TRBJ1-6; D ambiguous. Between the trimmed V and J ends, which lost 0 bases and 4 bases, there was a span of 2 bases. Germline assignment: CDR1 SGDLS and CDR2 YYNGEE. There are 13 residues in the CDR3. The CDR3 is CASSVAYNSPLHF. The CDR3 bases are TGTGCCAGCAGCGTAGCGTATAATTCACCCCTCCACTTT.

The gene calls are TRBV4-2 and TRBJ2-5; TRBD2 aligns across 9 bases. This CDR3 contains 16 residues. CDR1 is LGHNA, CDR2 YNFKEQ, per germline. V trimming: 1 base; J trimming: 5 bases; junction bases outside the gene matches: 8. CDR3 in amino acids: CASSQGVAGVQETQYF. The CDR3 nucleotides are TGTGCCAGCAGCCAAGGGGTAGCGGGGGTGCAGGAGACCCAGTACTTC.

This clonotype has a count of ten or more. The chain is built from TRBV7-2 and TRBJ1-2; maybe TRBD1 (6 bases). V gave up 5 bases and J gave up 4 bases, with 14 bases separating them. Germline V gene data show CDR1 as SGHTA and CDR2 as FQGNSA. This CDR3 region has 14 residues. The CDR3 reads CASSARDTLYGYTF. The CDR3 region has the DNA TGTGCCAGCAGCGCCCGGGACACTCTCTATGGCTACACCTTC. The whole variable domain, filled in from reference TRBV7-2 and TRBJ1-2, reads GAGVSQSPSNKVTEKGKDVELRCDPISGHTALYWYRQSLGQGLEFLIYFQGNSAPDKSGLPSDRFSAERTGGSVSTLTIQRTQQEDSAVYLCASSARDTLYGYTFGSGTRLTVV.